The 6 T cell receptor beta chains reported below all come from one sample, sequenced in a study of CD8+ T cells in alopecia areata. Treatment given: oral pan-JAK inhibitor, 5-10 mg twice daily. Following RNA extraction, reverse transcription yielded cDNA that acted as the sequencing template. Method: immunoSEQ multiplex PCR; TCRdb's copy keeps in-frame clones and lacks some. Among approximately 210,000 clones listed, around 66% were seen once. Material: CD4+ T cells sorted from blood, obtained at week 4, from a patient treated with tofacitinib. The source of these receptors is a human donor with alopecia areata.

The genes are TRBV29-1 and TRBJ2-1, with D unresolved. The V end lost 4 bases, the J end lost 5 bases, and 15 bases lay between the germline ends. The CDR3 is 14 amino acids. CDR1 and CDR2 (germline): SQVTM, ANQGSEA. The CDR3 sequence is CSVAPRLADNEQFF. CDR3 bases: TGCAGCGTTGCGCCCCGACTCGCTGACAATGAGCAGTTCTTC.

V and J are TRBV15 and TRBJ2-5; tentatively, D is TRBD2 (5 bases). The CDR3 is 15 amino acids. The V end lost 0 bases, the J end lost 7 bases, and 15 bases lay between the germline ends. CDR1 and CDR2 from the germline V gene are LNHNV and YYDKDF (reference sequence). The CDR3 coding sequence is TGTGCCACCAGCAGAGATTCGGGAACGGTTGGGACCCAGTACTTC. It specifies CATSRDSGTVGTQYF.

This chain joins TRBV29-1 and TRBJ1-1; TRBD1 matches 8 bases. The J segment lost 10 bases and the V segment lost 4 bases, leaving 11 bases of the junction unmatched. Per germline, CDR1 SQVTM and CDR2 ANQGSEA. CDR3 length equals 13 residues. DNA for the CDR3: TGCAGCGTTGTGACAAGGGACAGGATAGGAGCTTTCTTT. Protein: CSVVTRDRIGAFF.

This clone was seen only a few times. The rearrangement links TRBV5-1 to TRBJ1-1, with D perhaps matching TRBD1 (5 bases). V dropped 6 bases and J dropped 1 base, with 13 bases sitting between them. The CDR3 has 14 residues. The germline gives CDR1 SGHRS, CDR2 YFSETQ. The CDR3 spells CASTPTGPNTEAFF. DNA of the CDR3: TGCGCCAGCACCCCCACAGGACCGAACACTGAAGCTTTCTTT.

CDR3 region: CSVEGSGTDTQYF. CDR3 DNA sequence: TGCAGCGTAGAGGGATCGGGCACAGATACGCAGTATTTT. The J gene is TRBJ2-3, the V gene TRBV29-1, with D perhaps TRBD2 (5 bases). The CDR3 consists of 13 residues. CDR1 is SQVTM and CDR2 is ANQGSEA in the germline V gene. The V and J ends lost 6 bases and 1 base respectively, with 11 bases between them.

The DNA for the CDR3 is TGCGCCAGCAGCTATCAACAGGGTTCCGGGGAGCTGTTTTTT. Translating gives CASSYQQGSGELFF. The chain uses TRBV5-1 and TRBJ2-2; a weak D match, TRBD1 (6 bases). The CDR3 consists of 14 residues. The germline CDR1 and CDR2 sequences are SGHRS and YFSETQ. V lost 3 bases, J lost 6 bases, and 12 bases lay in between.